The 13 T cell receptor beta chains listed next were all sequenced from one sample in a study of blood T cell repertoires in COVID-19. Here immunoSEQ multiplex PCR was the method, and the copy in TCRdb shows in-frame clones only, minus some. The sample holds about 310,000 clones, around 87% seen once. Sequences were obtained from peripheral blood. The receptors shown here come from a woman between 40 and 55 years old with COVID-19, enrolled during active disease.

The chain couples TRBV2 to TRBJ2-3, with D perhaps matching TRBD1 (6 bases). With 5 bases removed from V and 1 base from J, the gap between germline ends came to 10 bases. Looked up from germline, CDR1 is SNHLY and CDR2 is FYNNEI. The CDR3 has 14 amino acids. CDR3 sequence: CASSRAGGTDTQYF. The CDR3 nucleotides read TGTGCCAGCAGTCGAGCAGGGGGCACAGATACGCAGTATTTT. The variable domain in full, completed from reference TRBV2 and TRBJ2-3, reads EPEVTQTPSHQVTQMGQEVILRCVPISNHLYFYWYRQILGQKVEFLVSFYNNEISEKSEIFDDQFSVERPDGSNFTLKIRSTKLEDSAMYFCASSRAGGTDTQYFGPGTRLTVL.

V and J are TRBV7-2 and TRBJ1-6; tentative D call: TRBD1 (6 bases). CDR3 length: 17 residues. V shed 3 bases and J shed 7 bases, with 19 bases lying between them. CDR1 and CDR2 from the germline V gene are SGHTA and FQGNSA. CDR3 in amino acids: CASSFEGGGAGNSPLHF. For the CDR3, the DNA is TGTGCCAGCAGCTTCGAGGGCGGGGGGGCTGGCAATTCACCCCTCCACTTT. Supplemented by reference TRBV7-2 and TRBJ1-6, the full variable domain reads GAGVSQSPSNKVTEKGKDVELRCDPISGHTALYWYRQSLGQGLEFLIYFQGNSAPDKSGLPSDRFSAERTGGSVSTLTIQRTQQEDSAVYLCASSFEGGGAGNSPLHFGNGTRLTVT.

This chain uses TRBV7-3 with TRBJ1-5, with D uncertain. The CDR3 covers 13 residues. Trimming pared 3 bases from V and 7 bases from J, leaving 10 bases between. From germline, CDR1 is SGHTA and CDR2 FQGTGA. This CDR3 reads CASSFSAGQPQHF. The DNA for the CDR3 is TGTGCCAGCAGCTTTAGCGCCGGGCAGCCCCAGCATTTT. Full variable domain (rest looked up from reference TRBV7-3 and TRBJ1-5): GAGVSQTPSNKVTEKGKYVELRCDPISGHTALYWYRQSLGQGPEFLIYFQGTGAADDSGLPNDRFFAVRPEGSVSTLKIQRTERGDSAVYLCASSFSAGQPQHFGDGTRLSIL.

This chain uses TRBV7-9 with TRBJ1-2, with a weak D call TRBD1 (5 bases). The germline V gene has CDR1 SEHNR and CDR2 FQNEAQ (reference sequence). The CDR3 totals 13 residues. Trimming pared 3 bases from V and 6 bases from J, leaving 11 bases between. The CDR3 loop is CASSLGGSDGYTF. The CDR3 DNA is TGTGCCAGCAGCTTGGGGGGATCGGATGGCTACACCTTC.

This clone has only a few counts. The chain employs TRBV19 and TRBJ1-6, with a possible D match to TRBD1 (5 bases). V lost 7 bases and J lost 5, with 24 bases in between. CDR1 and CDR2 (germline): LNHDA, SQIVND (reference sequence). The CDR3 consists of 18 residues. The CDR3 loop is CASTEGPPHSDDNSPLHF. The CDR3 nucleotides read TGTGCCAGTACGGAGGGGCCACCCCACTCTGACGATAATTCACCCCTCCACTTT.

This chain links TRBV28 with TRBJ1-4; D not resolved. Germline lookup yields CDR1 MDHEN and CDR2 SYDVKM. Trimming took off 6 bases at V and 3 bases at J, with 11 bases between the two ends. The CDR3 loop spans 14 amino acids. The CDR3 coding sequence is TGTGCCAGCAGCCCCGGGGTGCCTAATGAAAAACTGTTTTTT. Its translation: CASSPGVPNEKLFF.

The CDR3 reads CASSYLGGNGYTF. Here the CDR3 DNA reads TGTGCCAGCAGTTACTTGGGCGGGAATGGCTACACCTTC. The chain recombines TRBV6-2 or TRBV6-3 with TRBJ1-2, with no clear D. V dropped 1 base and J dropped 6 bases, with 9 bases sitting between them. The length of the CDR3 is 13 residues. From germline, CDR1 is MNHEY and CDR2 SVGEGT.

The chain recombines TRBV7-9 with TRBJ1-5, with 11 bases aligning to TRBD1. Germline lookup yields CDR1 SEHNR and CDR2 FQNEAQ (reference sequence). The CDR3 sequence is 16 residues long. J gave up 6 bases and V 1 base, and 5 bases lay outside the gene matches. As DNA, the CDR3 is TGTGCCAGCAGCTTAGTTGGACAGGGGGCAGGTCAGCCCCAGCATTTT. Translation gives CASSLVGQGAGQPQHF.

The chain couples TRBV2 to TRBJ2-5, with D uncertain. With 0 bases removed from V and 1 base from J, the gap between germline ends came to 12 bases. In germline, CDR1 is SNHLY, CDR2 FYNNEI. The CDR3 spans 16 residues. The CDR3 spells CASSEAFSRGQETQYF. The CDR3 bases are TGTGCCAGCAGTGAAGCGTTTAGCCGTGGCCAAGAGACCCAGTACTTC.

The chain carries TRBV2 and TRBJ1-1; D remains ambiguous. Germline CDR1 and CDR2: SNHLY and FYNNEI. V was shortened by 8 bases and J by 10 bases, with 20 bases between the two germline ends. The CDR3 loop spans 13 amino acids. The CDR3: CASLEEEISLAFF. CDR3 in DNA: TGTGCCAGCCTCGAGGAAGAGATAAGCTTAGCTTTCTTT.

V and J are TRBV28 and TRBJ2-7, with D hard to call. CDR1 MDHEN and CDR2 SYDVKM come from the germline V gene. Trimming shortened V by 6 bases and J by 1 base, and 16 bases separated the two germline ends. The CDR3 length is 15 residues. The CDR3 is CASSPFETPSYEQYF. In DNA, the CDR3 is TGTGCCAGCAGCCCGTTTGAGACACCTTCCTACGAGCAGTACTTC.

CDR3 DNA sequence: TGTGCCAGCAGCGTAGATGGCCTAGCTAACAATGAGCAGTTCTTC. Encoded protein: CASSVDGLANNEQFF. The chain joins TRBV9 to TRBJ2-1, with a tentative D call TRBD2 (5 bases). V shed 0 bases and J shed 5 bases, with 12 bases lying between them. This CDR3 has 15 amino acids. Germline V gene data show CDR1 as SGDLS and CDR2 as YYNGEE. The full variable domain, with the rest looked up from reference TRBV9 and TRBJ2-1, is DSGVTQTPKHLITATGQRVTLRCSPRSGDLSVYWYQQSLDQGLQFLIQYYNGEERAKGNILERFSAQQFPDLHSELNLSSLELGDSALYFCASSVDGLANNEQFFGPGTRLTVL.

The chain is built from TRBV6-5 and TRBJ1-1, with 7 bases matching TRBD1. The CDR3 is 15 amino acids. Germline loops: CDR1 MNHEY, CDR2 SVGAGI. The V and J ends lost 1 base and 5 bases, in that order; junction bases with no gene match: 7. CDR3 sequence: CASSYFRQGITEAFF. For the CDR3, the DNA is TGTGCCAGCAGTTACTTCCGACAGGGAATAACTGAAGCTTTCTTT.